Here is one T cell receptor beta chain with its context. Germline CDR1 MDHEN, CDR2 SYDVKM. The CDR3 has 16 amino acids. V was cut by 5 bases and J by 0 bases, with 16 bases left in between. The source of the sample is a study of blood T cell repertoires in COVID-19. For the study at large: Samples representing acute and convalescent COVID-19 were sourced from the United States, Italy and Spain.

In the original analysis: Reference gene primers were amplified, and this amplification served to estimate nucleated cell counts. Libraries were prepared by immunoSEQ multiplex PCR; TCRdb keeps only in-frame clonotypes and omits some of them. The V and J calls and clone size are taken from that table; D and trimming were inferred from the DNA. The sample lists some 21,000 clones; 80% to 95% were seen once. The sample comprised peripheral blood. This rearrangement joins TRBV28 to TRBJ1-2, with D perhaps matching TRBD1 (5 bases). The TCR sequence derives from a woman in her fifties or sixties with active COVID-19. The CDR3 coding sequence is TGTGCCAGCAGTAGACCCGGGGGAGGTCCTAACTATGGCTACACCTTC. Protein product: CASSRPGGGPNYGYTF.